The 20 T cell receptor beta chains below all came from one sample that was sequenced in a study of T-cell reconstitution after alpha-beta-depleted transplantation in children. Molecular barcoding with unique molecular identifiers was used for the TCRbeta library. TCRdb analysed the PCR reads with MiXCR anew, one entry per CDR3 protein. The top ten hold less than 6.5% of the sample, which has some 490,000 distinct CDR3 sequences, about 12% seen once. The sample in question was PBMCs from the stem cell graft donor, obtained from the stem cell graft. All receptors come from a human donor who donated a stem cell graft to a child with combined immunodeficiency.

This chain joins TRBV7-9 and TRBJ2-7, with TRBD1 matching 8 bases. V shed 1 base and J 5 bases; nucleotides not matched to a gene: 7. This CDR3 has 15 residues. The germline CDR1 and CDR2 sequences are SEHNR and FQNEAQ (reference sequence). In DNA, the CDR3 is TGTGCCAGCAGCTTAGGAACCCAGGGGGCCGACGAGCAGTACTTC. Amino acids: CASSLGTQGADEQYF.

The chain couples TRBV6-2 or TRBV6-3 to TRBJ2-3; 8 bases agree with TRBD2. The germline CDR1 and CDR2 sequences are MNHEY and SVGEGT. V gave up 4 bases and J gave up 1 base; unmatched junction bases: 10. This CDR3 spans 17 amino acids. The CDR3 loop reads CASSSRYSGTGTDTQYF. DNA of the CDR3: TGTGCCAGCAGTTCACGATATAGCGGGACGGGCACAGATACGCAGTATTTT.

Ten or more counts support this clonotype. CDR3 in DNA: TGTGCCAGCACTGAGACAGGGAGGGACACTGAAGCTTTCTTT. Its protein is CASTETGRDTEAFF. The chain carries TRBV25-1 and TRBJ1-1; 7 bases map to TRBD1. The length of the CDR3 is 14 residues. The trim removed 7 bases at V and 3 bases at J, leaving 8 bases unmatched. Germline V gives CDR1 MGHDK, CDR2 SYGVNS.

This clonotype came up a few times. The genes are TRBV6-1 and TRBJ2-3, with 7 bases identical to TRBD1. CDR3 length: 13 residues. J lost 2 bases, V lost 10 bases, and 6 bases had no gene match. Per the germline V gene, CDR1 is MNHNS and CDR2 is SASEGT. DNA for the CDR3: TGTGCCACCCGACAGGGCTACACAGATACGCAGTATTTT. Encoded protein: CATRQGYTDTQYF.

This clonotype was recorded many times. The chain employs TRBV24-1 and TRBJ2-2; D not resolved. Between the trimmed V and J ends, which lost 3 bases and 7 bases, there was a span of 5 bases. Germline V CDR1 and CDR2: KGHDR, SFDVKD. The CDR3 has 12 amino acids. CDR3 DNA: TGTGCCACCAGTGATGTTCGCGGGGAGCTGTTTTTT. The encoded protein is CATSDVRGELFF.

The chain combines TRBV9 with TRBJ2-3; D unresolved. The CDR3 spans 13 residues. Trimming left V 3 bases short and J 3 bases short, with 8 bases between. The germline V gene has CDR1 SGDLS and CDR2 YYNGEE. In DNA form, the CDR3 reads TGTGCCAGCAGCGAATACAGAACAGATACGCAGTATTTT. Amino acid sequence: CASSEYRTDTQYF.

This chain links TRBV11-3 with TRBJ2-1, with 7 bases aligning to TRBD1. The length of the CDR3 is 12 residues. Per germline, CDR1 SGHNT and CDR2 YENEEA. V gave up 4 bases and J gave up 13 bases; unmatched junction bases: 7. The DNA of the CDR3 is TGTGCCAGCAGCTCGATAGACAGGGCCCAGTTCTTC. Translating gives CASSSIDRAQFF.

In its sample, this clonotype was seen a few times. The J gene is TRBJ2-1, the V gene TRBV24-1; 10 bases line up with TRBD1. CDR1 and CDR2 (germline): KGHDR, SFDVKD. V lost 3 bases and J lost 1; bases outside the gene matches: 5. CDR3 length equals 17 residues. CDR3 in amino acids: CATSDPGTGASYNEQFF. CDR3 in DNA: TGTGCCACCAGTGATCCCGGGACAGGGGCTTCCTACAATGAGCAGTTCTTC.

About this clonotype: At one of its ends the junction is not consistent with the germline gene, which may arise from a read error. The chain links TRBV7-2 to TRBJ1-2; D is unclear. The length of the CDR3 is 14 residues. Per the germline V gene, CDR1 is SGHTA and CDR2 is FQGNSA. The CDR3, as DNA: TGTGCCAGCAGCTTAGGCGTGTTTAAGGCAGGACCGATCTTC. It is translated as CASSLGVFKAGPIF.

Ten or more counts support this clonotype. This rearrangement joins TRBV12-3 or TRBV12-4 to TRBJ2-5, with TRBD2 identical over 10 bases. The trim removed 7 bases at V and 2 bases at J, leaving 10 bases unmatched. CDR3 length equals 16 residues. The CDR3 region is CASNAGLAKDQETQYF. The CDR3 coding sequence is TGTGCCAGCAACGCGGGACTAGCGAAAGATCAAGAGACCCAGTACTTC.

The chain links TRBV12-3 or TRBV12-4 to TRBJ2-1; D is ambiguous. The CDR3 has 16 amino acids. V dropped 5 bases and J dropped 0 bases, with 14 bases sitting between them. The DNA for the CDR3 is TGTGCCAGCAGTATTACACGGCAAAGCTCCTACAATGAGCAGTTCTTC. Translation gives CASSITRQSSYNEQFF.

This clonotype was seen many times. The chain's CDR3 is CASSFGGEKLFF. CDR3 nucleotide sequence: TGTGCCAGCAGTTTTGGAGGGGAAAAACTGTTTTTT. The chain combines TRBV27 with TRBJ1-4; D is uncertain. Between the trimmed V and J ends, which lost 3 bases and 8 bases, there was a span of 7 bases. Looked up from germline, CDR1 is MNHEY and CDR2 is SMNVEV (reference sequence). The CDR3 is 12 residues long.

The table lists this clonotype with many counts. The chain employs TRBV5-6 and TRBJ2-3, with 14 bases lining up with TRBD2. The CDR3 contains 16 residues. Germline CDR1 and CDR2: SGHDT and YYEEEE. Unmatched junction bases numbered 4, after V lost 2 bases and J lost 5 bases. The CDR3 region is CASSFMTSGGEDTQYF. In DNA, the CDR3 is TGTGCCAGCAGCTTTATGACTAGCGGGGGGGAAGATACGCAGTATTTT. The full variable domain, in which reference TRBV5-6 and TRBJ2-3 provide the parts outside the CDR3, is DAGVTQSPTHLIKTRGQQVTLRCSPKSGHDTVSWYQQALGQGPQFIFQYYEEEERQRGNFPDRFSGHQFPNYSSELNVNALLLGDSALYLCASSFMTSGGEDTQYFGPGTRLTVL.

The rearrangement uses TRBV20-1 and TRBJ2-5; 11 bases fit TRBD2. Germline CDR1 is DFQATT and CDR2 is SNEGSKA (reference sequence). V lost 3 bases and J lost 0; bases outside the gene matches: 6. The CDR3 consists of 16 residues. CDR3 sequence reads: CSASSGRGRYQETQYF. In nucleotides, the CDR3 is TGCAGTGCTAGTAGCGGGAGGGGGAGGTACCAAGAGACCCAGTACTTC.

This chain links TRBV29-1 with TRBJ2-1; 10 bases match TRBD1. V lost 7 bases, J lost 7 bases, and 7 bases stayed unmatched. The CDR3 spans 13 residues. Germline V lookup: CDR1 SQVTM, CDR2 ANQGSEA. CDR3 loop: CSGQGAGLNEQFF. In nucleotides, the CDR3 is TGCAGCGGACAGGGGGCTGGTTTAAATGAGCAGTTCTTC.

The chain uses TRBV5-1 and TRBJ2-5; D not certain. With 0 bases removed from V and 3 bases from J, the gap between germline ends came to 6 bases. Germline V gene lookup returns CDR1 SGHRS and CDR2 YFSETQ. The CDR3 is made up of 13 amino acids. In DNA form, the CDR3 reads TGCGCCAGCAGCTTGGGGTTTGAAGAGACCCAGTACTTC. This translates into CASSLGFEETQYF.

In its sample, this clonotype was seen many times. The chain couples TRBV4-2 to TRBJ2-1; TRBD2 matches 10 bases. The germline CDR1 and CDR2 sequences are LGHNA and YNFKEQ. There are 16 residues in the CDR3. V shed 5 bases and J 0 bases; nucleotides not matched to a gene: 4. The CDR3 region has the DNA TGTGCCAGCAGCAAGCGGGGGGGGGTCTCCTACAATGAGCAGTTCTTC. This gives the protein CASSKRGGVSYNEQFF.

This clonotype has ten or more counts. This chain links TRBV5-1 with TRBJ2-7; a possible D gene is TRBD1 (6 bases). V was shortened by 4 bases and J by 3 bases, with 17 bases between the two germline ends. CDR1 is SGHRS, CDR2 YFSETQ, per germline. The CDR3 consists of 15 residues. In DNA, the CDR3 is TGCGCCAGCAGCACTTCGACAGGCTCCCTCTACGAGCAGTACTTC. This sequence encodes CASSTSTGSLYEQYF.

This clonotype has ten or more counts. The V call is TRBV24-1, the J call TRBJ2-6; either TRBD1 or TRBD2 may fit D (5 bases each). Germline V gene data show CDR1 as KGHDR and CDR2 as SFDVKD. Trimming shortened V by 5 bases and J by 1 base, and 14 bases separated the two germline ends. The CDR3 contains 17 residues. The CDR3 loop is CATSGETDTSGANVLTF. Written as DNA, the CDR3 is TGTGCCACCAGTGGGGAGACAGACACTTCTGGGGCCAACGTCCTGACTTTC.

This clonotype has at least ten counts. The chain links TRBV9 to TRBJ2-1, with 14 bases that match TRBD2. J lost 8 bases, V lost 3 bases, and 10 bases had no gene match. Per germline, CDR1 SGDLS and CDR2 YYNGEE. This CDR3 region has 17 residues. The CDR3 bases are TGTGCCAGCAGCGCGGGACCCGGACTAGCGGGAGGTGATGAGCAGTTCTTC. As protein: CASSAGPGLAGGDEQFF. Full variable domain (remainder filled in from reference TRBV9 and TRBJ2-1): DSGVTQTPKHLITATGQRVTLRCSPRSGDLSVYWYQQSLDQGLQFLIQYYNGEERAKGNILERFSAQQFPDLHSELNLSSLELGDSALYFCASSAGPGLAGGDEQFFGPGTRLTVL.